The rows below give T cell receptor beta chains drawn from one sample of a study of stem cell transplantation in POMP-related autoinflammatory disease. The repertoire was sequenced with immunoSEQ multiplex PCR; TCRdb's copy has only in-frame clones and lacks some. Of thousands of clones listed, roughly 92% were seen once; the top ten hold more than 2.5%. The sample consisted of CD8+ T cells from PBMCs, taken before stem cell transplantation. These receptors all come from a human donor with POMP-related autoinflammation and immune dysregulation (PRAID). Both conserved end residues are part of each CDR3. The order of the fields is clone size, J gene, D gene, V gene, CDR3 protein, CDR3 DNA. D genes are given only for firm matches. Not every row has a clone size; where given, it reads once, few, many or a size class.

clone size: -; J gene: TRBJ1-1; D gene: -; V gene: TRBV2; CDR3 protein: CASMRGLNTEAFF; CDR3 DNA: TGTGCCAGCATGCGGGGGCTGAACACTGAAGCTTTCTTT
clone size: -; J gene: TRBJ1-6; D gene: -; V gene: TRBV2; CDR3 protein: CASSDSGASSPLHF; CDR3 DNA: TGTGCCAGCAGTGATTCGGGGGCGAGTTCACCCCTCCACTTT
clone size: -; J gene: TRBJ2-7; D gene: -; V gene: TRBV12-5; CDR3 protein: CASALGLSYEQYF; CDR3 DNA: TGTGCTAGTGCTTTGGGGCTATCCTACGAGCAGTACTTC
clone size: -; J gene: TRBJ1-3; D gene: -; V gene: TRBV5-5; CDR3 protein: CASSGPGNTIYF; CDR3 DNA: TGTGCCAGCAGCGGACCTGGAAACACCATATATTTT
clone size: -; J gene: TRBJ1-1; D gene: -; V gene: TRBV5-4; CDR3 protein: CASSLVHQGTGTEAFF; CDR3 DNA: TGTGCCAGCAGCTTGGTACATCAAGGGACGGGCACTGAAGCTTTCTTT
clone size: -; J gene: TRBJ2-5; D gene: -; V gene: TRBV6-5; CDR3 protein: CASSPTHREQETQYF; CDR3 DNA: TGTGCCAGCAGCCCTACCCACAGGGAACAAGAGACCCAGTACTTC
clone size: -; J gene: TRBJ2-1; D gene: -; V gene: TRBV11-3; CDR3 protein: CASSPQAGYNEQFF; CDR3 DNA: TGTGCCAGCAGCCCCCAGGCGGGGTACAATGAGCAGTTCTTC
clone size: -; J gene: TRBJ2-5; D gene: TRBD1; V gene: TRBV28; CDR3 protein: CASSPGQPYKTQYF; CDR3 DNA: TGTGCCAGCAGTCCGGGACAGCCTTACAAGACCCAGTACTTC
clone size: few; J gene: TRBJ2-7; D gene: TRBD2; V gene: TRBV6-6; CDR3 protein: CASSYSSGLATYEQYF; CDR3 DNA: TGTGCCAGCAGTTACTCGAGTGGACTAGCCACCTACGAGCAGTACTTC
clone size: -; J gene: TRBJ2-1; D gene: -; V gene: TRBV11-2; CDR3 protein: CASSLDRLPRDEQFF; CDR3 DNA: TGTGCCAGCAGTCTAGACCGACTTCCGAGGGATGAGCAGTTCTTC